This TCR beta chain stems from a study of cytomegalovirus exposure and HLA in healthy donors. Details on this clone: The antigen is not known.

Germline V CDR1 and CDR2: LNHDA, SQIVND (reference sequence). Trimming removed 3 bases at V and 10 bases at J, with 16 bases between. The CDR3 has 14 amino acids. Primers: 60 Vbeta forward and 13 Jbeta reverse. As processed by the authors: An analysis that came later counted some 85 million unique TCR beta chains, around 12 million shared. Measured with immunoSEQ multiplex PCR; TCRdb has only the in-frame clones, and not every one. V and J calls and clone size come straight from that table; D and trimming were deduced from the DNA. The data show 100,000 to 150,000 clones, and the top ten clones hold about 2.3%. Findings and limits, study-wide: Fewer N-insertions than the roughly 670-donor mean were reportedly shown by an Asian-associated ancestry cluster in a later analysis. Diagnosis of cytomegalovirus status made by the classifier reportedly showed high specificity and sensitivity. TCR beta chains associated with HLA were, in a later analysis, more clonally expanded than equally common others.

This clonotype was obtained from a man aged 40-50 years in good health and CMV-seronegative. The chain recombines TRBV19 with TRBJ2-1, with D maybe TRBD2 (6 bases). The sample comprised PBMCs. This CDR3 is CASSIPPSESEQFF. The CDR3 region has the DNA TGTGCCAGTAGTATTCCCCCTAGCGAGTCGGAGCAGTTCTTC.